The source of this TCR beta chain is a study of PD-1 blockade in classical Hodgkin lymphoma. Study findings and constraints: Nivolumab initiated under 1 year post-ASCT led to patient exclusion.

Sequencing was performed with immunoSEQ multiplex PCR; in TCRdb, only in-frame clones are kept and a portion is missing. Of some 23,000 clones in the sample, approximately 81% were seen once. Relapses following autologous stem cell transplantation were seen in all patients, with brentuximab vedotin exposure varying. The ends were cut back, 5 bases at V and 0 bases at J, with 8 bases in the middle. The CDR3 spans 15 residues. Germline V lookup: CDR1 MNHEY, CDR2 SVGAGI. A note on this clone: Its antigen is unknown.

The chain uses TRBV6-5 and TRBJ1-6; D is possibly TRBD1 (5 bases). Sequenced material: peripheral blood mononuclear cells (PBMCs), taken before the second cycle of nivolumab. This TCR was sampled from a human donor with classical Hodgkin lymphoma. The CDR3 reads CASSGQSSYNSPLHF. The CDR3 DNA follows: TGTGCCAGCAGTGGACAAAGCTCCTATAATTCACCCCTCCACTTT.